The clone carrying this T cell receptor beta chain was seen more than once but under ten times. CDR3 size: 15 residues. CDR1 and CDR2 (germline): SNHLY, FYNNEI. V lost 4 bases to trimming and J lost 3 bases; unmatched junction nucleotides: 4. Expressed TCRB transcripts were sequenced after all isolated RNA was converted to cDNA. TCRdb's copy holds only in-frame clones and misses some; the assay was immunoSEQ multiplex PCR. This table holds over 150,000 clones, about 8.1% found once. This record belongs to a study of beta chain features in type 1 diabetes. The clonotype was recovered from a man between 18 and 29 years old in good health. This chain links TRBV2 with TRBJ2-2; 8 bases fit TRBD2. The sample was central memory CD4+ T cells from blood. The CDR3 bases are TGTGCCAGCAGTGCCGGGAGGGCGGACACCGGGGAGCTGTTTTTT. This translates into CASSAGRADTGELFF.